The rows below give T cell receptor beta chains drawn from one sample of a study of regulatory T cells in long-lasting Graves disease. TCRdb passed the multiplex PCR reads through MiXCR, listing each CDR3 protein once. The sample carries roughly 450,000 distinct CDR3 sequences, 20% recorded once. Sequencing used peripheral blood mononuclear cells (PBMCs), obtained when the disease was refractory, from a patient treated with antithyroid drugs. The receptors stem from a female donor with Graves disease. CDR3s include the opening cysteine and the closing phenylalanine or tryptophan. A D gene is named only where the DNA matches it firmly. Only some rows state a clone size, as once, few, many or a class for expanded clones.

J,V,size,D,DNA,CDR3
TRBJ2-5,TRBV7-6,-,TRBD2,TGTGCCAGCAGCTTAGGGGGGGGGTCGGTTGGAGAGACCCAGTACTTC,CASSLGGGSVGETQYF
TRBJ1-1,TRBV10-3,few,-,TGTGCCATCAGTGAGTCCGAGGGGGTGAACACTGAAGCTTTCTTT,CAISESEGVNTEAFF
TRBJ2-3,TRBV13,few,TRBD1,TGTGCCAGCAGCTTACAGGGGGTGCAGTATTTT,CASSLQGVQYF
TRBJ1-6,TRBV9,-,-,TGTGCCAGCAGCCTTGGAGCAGGCGGGTCACCCCTCCACTTT,CASSLGAGGSPLHF
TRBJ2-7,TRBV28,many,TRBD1,TGTGCCAGCAGATTCGACAGGGGAATCTACGAGCAGTACTTC,CASRFDRGIYEQYF
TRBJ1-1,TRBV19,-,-,TGTGCCAGTAGTATCTCGGGGGCTCGTACTGGCTCTGAAGCTTTCTTT,CASSISGARTGSEAFF
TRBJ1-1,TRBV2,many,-,TGTGCCAGCAAGGTGAGGGAGTTGTACACTGAAGCTTTCTTT,CASKVRELYTEAFF
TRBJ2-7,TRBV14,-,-,TGTGCCAGCAGCCAACCGGTTCGGGACGAGCAGTACTTC,CASSQPVRDEQYF
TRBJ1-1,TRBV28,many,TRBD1,TGTGCCAGCAGCTACAGGGGGGTTGATGAAGCTTTCTTT,CASSYRGVDEAFF
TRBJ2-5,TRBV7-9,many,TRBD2,TGTGCCAGCAGCTTAGGCGATAGCGGGAGGACTCAAGAGACCCAGTACTTC,CASSLGDSGRTQETQYF
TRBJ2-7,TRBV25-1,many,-,TGTGCCAGCAGTGCAATGGGGTTCTCCTACGAGCAGTACTTC,CASSAMGFSYEQYF
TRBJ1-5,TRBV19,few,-,TGTGCCAGTACCAATTTACCGGGACGGAGGTTGGTCAGCAATCAGCCCCAGCATTTT,CASTNLPGRRLVSNQPQHF
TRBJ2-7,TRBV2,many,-,TGTGCCAGCAGTGCCCAGGGGGGACCCAACTACGAGCAGTACTTC,CASSAQGGPNYEQYF
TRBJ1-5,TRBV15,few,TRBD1,TGTGCCACCAGCAGAGATAGGCTATGGGACGACAGGGGGCGCGATCAGCCCCAGCATTTT,CATSRDRLWDDRGRDQPQHF
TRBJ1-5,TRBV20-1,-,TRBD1,TGCAGTGCTCCCCAGGGGGCGCTTTCCCAGCCCCAGCATTTT,CSAPQGALSQPQHF
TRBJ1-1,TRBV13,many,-,TGTGCCAGCAGCATGACTCAGGGGTCGAGGAACACTGAAGCTTTCTTT,CASSMTQGSRNTEAFF
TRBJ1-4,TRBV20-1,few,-,TGCGGTGCTAGAGATGCGGCAGGAGTCCCTAATGAAAAACTGTTTTTT,CGARDAAGVPNEKLFF
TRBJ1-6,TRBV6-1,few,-,TGTGCCAGCAGCCACCTAGAGCTCCTCCACTTT,CASSHLELLHF
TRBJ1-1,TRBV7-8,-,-,TGTGCCAGCAGCTCCAGGGAAGGAGCTTTCTTT,CASSSREGAFF
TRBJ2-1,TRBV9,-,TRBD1,TGTGCCAGCAGCGGCCGGGACAGTTACAATGAGCAGTTCTTC,CASSGRDSYNEQFF
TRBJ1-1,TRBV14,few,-,TGTGCCAGCAGCCAAGGTTCCACCAGGCCACCGGAAAAAGCTTTCTTT,CASSQGSTRPPEKAFF
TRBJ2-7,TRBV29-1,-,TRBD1,TGCAGCGTCCGGACAGGGGGGACCTCCTACGAGCAGTACTTC,CSVRTGGTSYEQYF
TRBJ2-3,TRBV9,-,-,TGTGCCAGCAGCCCAGTGATCACAGATACGCAGTATTTT,CASSPVITDTQYF
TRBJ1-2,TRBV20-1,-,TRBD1,TGCAGTGCTGGGACAGACAGGGTGGACTACACCTTC,CSAGTDRVDYTF
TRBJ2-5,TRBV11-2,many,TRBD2,TGTGCCAGCAGCCGGACTAGCGGGGGACAAGAGACCCAGTACTTC,CASSRTSGGQETQYF
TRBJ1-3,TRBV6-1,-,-,TGTGCCCGAGAACCGAAAGGCTACACCATATATTTT,CAREPKGYTIYF
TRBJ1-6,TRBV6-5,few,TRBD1,TGTGCCAGCAGTTGGACAGGGACAGTGTCCCTCCACTTT,CASSWTGTVSLHF
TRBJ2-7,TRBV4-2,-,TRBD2,TGTGCCAGCAGCCAGGCCGGGACTAGCGTCTACGAGCAGTACTTC,CASSQAGTSVYEQYF
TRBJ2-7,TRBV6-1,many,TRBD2,TGTGCCAGCATCGCCGGACTAGCGGTAACCTACGAGCAGTACTTC,CASIAGLAVTYEQYF
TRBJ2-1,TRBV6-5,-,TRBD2,TGTGCCAGCAGTTACAGGGAGTTGGCTAGCGGGAGCTCCCTCTACAATGAGCAGTTCTTC,CASSYRELASGSSLYNEQFF
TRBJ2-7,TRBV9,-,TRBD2,TGTGCCAGCAGCGAGGGACTAGCGCAGTCCTACGAGCAGTACTTC,CASSEGLAQSYEQYF
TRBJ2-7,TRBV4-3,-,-,TGCGCCAGCAGCAACTCAGCCAGAGACTCCTACGAGCAGTACTTC,CASSNSARDSYEQYF
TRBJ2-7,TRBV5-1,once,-,TGCGCATCCCGAGGGGCTGGCCCCTACGAGCAGTACTTC,CASRGAGPYEQYF
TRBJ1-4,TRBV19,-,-,TGTGCCACCCGGGGAGGTCGTAATGAAAAACTGTTTTTT,CATRGGRNEKLFF
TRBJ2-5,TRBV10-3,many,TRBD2,TGTGCCATCAGTGAGGGGCTAGCGGGAGGATTAGAGACCCAGTACTTC,CAISEGLAGGLETQYF
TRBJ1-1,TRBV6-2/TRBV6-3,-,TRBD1,TGTGCCAGCAGAGGCCCTCTCAGGGGGAGTACTGAAGCTTTCTTT,CASRGPLRGSTEAFF
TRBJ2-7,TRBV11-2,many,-,TGTGCCAGCAGCTTACGCCAGCCCTACGAGCAGTACTTC,CASSLRQPYEQYF
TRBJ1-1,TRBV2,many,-,TGTGCCAGCAGTGCTCCCTCGCCAGGCCGAGCTTTCTTT,CASSAPSPGRAFF
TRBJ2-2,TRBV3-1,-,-,TGTGCCAGCAGCCAAATAGTATCCGGGGAGCTGTTTTTT,CASSQIVSGELFF
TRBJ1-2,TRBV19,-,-,TGTGCCAGTAGTATAGGCACAGGGCTTTCCGGCTACACCTTC,CASSIGTGLSGYTF
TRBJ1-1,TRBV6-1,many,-,TGTGCCAGCGTAGGGCACGGTTTGAACACTGAAGCTTTCTTT,CASVGHGLNTEAFF
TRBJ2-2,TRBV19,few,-,TGTGCCAGTAGTACGCGGACTCTTCCGAACACCGGGGAGCTGTTTTTT,CASSTRTLPNTGELFF
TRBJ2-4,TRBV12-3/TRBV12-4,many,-,TGTGCCTCCAACCTCGGGGGAAACATTCAGTACTTC,CASNLGGNIQYF
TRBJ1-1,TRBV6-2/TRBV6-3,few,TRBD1,TGTGCCAGCAGTTTGGACAGGGGAGCGGGCACTGAAGCTTTCTTT,CASSLDRGAGTEAFF
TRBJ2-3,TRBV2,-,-,TGTGCCAGCAGTGAAGTCAGAACTAGCACAGATACGCAGTATTTT,CASSEVRTSTDTQYF
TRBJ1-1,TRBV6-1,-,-,TGTGCCAGCACTAGGACGAGGGGGGCAAACACTGAAGCTTTCTTT,CASTRTRGANTEAFF
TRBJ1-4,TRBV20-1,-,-,TGCAGTGCTACCCAGCCAGCAGCTAATGAAAAACTGTTTTTT,CSATQPAANEKLFF
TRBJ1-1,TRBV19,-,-,TGTGCCATCATGGGCAGGACGAACACTGAAGCTTTCTTT,CAIMGRTNTEAFF
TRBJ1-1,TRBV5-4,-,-,TGTGCCAGCAGCTTCCGCGGGAGCACTGAAGCTTTCTTT,CASSFRGSTEAFF
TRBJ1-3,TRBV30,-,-,TGTGCCTGGAGTGATGGCTGGGGAAACACCATATATTTT,CAWSDGWGNTIYF
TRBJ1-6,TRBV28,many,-,TGTGCCAGCCGGGACATATATAATTCACCCCTCCACTTT,CASRDIYNSPLHF
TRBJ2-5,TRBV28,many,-,TGTGCCAGCAGCTTAGGGGGGAGAGAGACCCAGTACTTC,CASSLGGRETQYF
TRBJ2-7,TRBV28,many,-,TGTGCCAGCAGTCCCTGGGTCGGCTCCTACGAGCAGTACTTC,CASSPWVGSYEQYF